This TCR beta chain is from a study of T cell responses to AZD1222 COVID-19 vaccine. Trimming took 5 bases from V and 0 from J; bases not matched to a gene: 4. The CDR3 totals 15 residues. CDR1 and CDR2 from the germline V gene are SGDLS and YYNGEE. The protocol was immunoSEQ multiplex PCR, while the TCRdb copy is restricted to in-frame clones and leaves out a portion. The sample includes more than 95,000 clones, 93% of them seen just once. Regarding this clone: Its antigen remains unknown.

Whole-study findings and limits: The number of AZD1222 recipients seropositive at baseline was only 5 to 7. Scientists sampled the repertoires only once the peak T cell response had passed.

This specimen was peripheral blood, taken on day 0 of AZD1222 vaccination. The TCR sequence derives from an adult in good health. V and J are TRBV9 and TRBJ1-5; 8 nucleotides line up with TRBD1. The CDR3, as DNA: TGTGCCAGCAGTGCGACAGGGGATAGCAATCAGCCCCAGCATTTT. The encoded protein is CASSATGDSNQPQHF.